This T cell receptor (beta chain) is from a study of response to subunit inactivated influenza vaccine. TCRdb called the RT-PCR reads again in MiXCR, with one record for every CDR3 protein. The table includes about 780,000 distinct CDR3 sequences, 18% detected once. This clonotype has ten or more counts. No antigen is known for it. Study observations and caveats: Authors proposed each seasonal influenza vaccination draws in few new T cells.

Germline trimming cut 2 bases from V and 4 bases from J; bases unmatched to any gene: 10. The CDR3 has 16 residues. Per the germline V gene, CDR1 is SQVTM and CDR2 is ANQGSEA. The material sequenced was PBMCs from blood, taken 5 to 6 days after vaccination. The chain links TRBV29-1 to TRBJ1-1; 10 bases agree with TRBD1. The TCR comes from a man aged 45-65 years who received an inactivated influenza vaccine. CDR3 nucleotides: TGCAGCGTTGAAAGGGGGACAGGGGTGCGGGGCACTGAAGCTTTCTTT. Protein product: CSVERGTGVRGTEAFF.